These 5 T cell receptor beta chains were sequenced from one sample in a study of identical twins. Each CDR3 protein gets one entry after TCRdb re-called the 5' RACE reads with MiXCR. The repertoire holds 700,000 or so distinct CDR3 sequences, with approximately 21% as singletons. These data were likewise used in another study, on T cells expressing NK-cell markers.

The sequenced material came from PBMCs. Receptors originate from a woman under 30 in good health.

The rearrangement links TRBV2 to TRBJ1-2; 9 bases match TRBD1. The CDR3 contains 14 residues. V trimming: 7 bases; J trimming: 6 bases; junction bases outside the gene matches: 9. Looked up from germline, CDR1 is SNHLY and CDR2 is FYNNEI. CDR3 sequence: CASIPTGGEDGYTF. CDR3 bases: TGTGCCAGCATTCCCACAGGGGGCGAAGATGGCTACACCTTC.

V and J are TRBV11-3 and TRBJ1-6; possibly TRBD1 for D (5 bases). The CDR3 extends over 15 amino acids. Trimming cost V 0 bases and J 7 bases, with 10 bases left between them. Per the germline V gene, CDR1 is SGHNT and CDR2 is YENEEA. The CDR3 bases are TGTGCCAGCAGCTTAGAAGACAGTCTCAATTCACCCCTCCACTTT. Its translation is CASSLEDSLNSPLHF.

This clonotype was seen many times. The chain has TRBV9 and TRBJ2-1; no firm D call. The CDR3 extends over 12 amino acids. The germline V and J ends were trimmed by 7 bases and 8 bases, with 13 bases remaining between them. Germline CDR1 SGDLS, CDR2 YYNGEE. CDR3 loop: CASGSMVDEQFF. CDR3 nucleotide sequence: TGTGCCAGCGGATCTATGGTGGATGAGCAGTTCTTC.

The genes are TRBV29-1 and TRBJ2-6; maybe TRBD1 (6 bases). V lost 4 bases to trimming and J lost 2 bases, with 9 bases between them. The CDR3 is 14 amino acids. Germline loops: CDR1 SQVTM, CDR2 ANQGSEA. CDR3 loop: CSVVEGAGANVLTF. The CDR3 DNA follows: TGCAGCGTTGTCGAGGGGGCTGGGGCCAACGTCCTGACTTTC.

This chain links TRBV6-1 with TRBJ2-1, with D tentatively TRBD1 or TRBD2 (5 bases each). The CDR3 covers 11 residues. Trimming took 11 bases from V and 2 from J, leaving 7 bases between them. The germline V gene encodes CDR1 MNHNS and CDR2 SASEGT. Written as DNA, the CDR3 is TGTGCCGAGGGGACCTACAATGAGCAGTTCTTC. Its protein is CAEGTYNEQFF.